What follows is one TCR beta chain and its context. This record comes from a study of blood T cell repertoires in COVID-19. Per the germline V gene, CDR1 is LNHDA and CDR2 is SQIVND (reference sequence). With 5 bases clipped from V and 0 bases from J, the junction kept 0 bases outside the gene matches. CDR3 size: 14 residues. Those who participated ranged in age from roughly 18 to 90 years and resided in roughly 26 US areas. Participant-reported clinical history was the basis for cohort assignment. Two negative PCRs, clearance, or symptom resolution had been documented for recovered Cohort 3 donors. In the authors' methods: Amplification of reference gene primers was used by the study to estimate nucleated cell counts. Assay: immunoSEQ multiplex PCR; the TCRdb copy retains only in-frame clones and omits some. The V and J calls and clone size are taken from that table; D and trimming were inferred from the DNA. The sample shows 250,000 to 400,000 clones, around 86% of them seen only once.

This TCR was recovered from a man aged 55-75 years who had recovered from COVID-19. This rearrangement joins TRBV19 to TRBJ1-4, with 7 nucleotides matching TRBD1. The sample consisted of PBMCs or T cells enriched from blood (not recorded which). The CDR3, as DNA: TGTGCCAGTAGTGGACAGGCAACTAATGAAAAACTGTTTTTT. Its protein is CASSGQATNEKLFF.